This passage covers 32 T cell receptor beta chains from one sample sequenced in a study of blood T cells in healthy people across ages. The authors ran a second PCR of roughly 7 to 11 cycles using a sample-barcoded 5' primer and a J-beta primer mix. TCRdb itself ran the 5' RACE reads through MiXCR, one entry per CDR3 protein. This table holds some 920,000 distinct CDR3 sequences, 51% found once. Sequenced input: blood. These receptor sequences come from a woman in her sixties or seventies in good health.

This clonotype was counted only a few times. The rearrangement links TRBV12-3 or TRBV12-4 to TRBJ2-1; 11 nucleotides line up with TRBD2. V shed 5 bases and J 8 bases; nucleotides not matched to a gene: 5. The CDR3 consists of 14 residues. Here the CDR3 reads CASSRLAGSDEQFF. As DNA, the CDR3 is TGTGCCAGCAGTAGACTAGCGGGATCGGATGAGCAGTTCTTC.

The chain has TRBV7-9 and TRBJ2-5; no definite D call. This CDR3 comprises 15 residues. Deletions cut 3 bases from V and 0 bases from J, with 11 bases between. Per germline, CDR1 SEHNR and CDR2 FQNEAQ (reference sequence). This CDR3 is CASSFTMADQETQYF. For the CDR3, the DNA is TGTGCCAGCAGCTTTACGATGGCAGACCAAGAGACCCAGTACTTC.

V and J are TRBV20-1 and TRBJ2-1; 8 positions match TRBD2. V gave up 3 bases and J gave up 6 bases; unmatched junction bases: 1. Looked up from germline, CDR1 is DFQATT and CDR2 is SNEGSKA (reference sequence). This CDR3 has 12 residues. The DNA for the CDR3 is TGCAGTGCTAGTCGGGGGGGCAATGAGCAGTTCTTC. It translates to CSASRGGNEQFF.

CDR3 protein: CATSKKTGEVGTWFF. In nucleotides, the CDR3 is TGTGCCACCAGCAAAAAGACAGGGGAGGTGGGAACATGGTTCTTC. The chain recombines TRBV15 with TRBJ2-1; 8 nucleotides align to TRBD1. From germline, CDR1 is LNHNV and CDR2 YYDKDF (reference sequence). Germline trimming cut 4 bases from V and 15 bases from J; bases unmatched to any gene: 17. The length of the CDR3 is 15 residues.

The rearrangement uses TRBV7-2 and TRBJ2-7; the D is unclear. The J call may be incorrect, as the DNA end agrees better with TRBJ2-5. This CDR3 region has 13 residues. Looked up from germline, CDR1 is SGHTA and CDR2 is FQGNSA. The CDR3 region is CASSLGYLETQYF. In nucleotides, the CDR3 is TGTGCCAGCAGCTTAGGGTATTTGGAGACCCAGTACTTC.

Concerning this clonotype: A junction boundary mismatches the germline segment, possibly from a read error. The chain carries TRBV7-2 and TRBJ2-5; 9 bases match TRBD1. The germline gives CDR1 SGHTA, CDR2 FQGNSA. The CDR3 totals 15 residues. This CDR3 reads CASSIRTGEGETQYF. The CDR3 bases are TGTGCCAGCAGCATCCGGACAGGGGAGGGGGAGACCCAGTACTTT.

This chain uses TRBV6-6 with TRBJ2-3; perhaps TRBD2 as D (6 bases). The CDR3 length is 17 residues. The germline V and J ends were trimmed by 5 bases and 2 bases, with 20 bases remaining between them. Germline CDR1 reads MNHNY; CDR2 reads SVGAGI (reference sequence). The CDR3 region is CASSTYYGTLNTDTQYF. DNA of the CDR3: TGTGCCAGCAGTACCTACTACGGGACTCTGAACACAGATACGCAGTATTTT.

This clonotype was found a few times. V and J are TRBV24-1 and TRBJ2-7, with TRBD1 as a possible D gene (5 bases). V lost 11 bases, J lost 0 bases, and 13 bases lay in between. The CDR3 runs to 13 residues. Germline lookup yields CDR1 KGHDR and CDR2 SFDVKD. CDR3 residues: CAIQDINSYEQYF. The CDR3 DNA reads TGTGCCATTCAGGACATTAACTCCTACGAGCAGTACTTC.

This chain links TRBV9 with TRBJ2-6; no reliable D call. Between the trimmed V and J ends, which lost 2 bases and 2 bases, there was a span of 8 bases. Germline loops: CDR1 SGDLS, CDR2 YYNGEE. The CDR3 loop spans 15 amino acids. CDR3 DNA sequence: TGTGCCAGCAGCGTCCCCAGTGCTGGGGCCAACGTCCTGACTTTC. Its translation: CASSVPSAGANVLTF.

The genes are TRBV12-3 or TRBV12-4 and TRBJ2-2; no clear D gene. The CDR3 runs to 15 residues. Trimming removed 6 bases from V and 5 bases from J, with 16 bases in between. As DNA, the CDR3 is TGTGCCAGCAGATCCGCGGTAGGGCGGACCGGGGAGCTGTTTTTT. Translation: CASRSAVGRTGELFF.

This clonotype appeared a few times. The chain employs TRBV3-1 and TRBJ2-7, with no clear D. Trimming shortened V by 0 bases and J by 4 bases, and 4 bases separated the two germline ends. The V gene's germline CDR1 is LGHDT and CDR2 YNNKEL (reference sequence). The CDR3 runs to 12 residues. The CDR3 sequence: CASSQERYEQYF. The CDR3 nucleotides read TGTGCCAGCAGCCAAGAGAGATACGAGCAGTACTTC.

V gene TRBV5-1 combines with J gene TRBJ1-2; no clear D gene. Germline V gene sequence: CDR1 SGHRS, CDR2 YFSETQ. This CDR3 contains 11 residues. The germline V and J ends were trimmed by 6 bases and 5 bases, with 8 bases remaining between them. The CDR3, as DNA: TGCGCCAGCAAGGCAGAGTATGGCTACACCTTC. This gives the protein CASKAEYGYTF.

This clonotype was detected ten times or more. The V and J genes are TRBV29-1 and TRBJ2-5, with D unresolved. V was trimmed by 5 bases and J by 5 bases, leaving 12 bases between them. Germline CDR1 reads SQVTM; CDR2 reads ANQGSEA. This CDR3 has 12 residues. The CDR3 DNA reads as TGCAGCGTTTCACGGACGCAGGAGACCCAGTACTTC. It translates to CSVSRTQETQYF. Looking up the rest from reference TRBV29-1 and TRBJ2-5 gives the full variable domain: SAVISQKPSRDICQRGTSLTIQCQVDSQVTMMFWYRQQPGQSLTLIATANQGSEATYESGFVIDKFPISRPNLTFSTLTVSNMSPEDSSIYLCSVSRTQETQYFGPGTRLLVL.

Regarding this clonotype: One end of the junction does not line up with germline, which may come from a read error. The CDR3, as DNA: TGCAGTGCTAGGGTTAATGAAACACTGTTTTTT. Protein sequence: CSARVNETLFF. This chain links TRBV20-1 with TRBJ1-4; no definite D call. Germline assignment: CDR1 DFQATT and CDR2 SNEGSKA (reference sequence). The CDR3 spans 11 residues.

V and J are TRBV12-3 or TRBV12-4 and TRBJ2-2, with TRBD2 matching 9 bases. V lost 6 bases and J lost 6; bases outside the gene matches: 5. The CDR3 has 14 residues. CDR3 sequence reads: CASSYSGSPGELFF. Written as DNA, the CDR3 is TGTGCCAGCAGCTATAGCGGGAGCCCCGGGGAGCTGTTTTTT.

CDR3 in amino acids: CASSLSGERNQPQHF. CDR3 nucleotides: TGTGCCAGCAGTTTATCTGGGGAGCGCAATCAGCCCCAGCATTTT. The chain recombines TRBV12-3 or TRBV12-4 with TRBJ1-5; D unresolved. This CDR3 is built from 15 residues. Between the trimmed V and J ends, which lost 2 bases and 2 bases, there was a span of 10 bases.

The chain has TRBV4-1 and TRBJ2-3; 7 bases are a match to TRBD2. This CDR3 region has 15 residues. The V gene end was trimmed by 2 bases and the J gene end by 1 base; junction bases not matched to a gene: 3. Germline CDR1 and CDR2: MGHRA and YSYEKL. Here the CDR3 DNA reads TGCGCCAGCAGCCAAACGGGAGGAGGCACAGATACGCAGTATTTT. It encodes CASSQTGGGTDTQYF.

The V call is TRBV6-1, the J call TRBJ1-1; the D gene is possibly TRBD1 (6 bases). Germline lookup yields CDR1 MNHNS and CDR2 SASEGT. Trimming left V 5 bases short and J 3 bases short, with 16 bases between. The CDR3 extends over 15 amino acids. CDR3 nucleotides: TGTGCCAGCAGTATCAATTTCCAGGGGCACACTGAAGCTTTCTTT. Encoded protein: CASSINFQGHTEAFF.

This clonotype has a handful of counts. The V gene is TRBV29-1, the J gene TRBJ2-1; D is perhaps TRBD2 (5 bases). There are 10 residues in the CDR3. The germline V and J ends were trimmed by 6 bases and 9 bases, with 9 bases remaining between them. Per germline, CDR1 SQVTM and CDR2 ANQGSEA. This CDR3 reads CSVPSREQFF. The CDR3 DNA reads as TGCAGCGTACCTAGCCGTGAGCAGTTCTTC.

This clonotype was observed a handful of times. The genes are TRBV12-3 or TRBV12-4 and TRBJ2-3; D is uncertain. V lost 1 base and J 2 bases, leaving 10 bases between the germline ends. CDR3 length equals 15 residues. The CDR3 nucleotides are TGTGCCAGCAGTTTAGGGCTTCCGGCCACAGATACGCAGTATTTT. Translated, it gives CASSLGLPATDTQYF.

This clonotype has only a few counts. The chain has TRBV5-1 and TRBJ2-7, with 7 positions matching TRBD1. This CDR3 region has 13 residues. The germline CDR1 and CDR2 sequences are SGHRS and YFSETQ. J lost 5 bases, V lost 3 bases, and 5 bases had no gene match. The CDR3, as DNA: TGCGCCAGCAGCTCGGGACAGATCGACGAGCAGTACTTC. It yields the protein CASSSGQIDEQYF.

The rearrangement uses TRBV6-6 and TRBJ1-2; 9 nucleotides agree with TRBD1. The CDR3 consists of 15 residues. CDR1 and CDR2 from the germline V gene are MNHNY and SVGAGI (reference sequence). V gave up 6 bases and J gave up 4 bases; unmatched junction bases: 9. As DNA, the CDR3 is TGTGCCAGCAGCTGGACCGGGACAGGGTTCTATGGCTACACCTTC. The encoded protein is CASSWTGTGFYGYTF.

This CDR3 is CASWGTSGPGTVSYNEQFF. CDR3 in DNA: TGTGCCAGCTGGGGGACTAGCGGACCTGGGACGGTCTCCTACAATGAGCAGTTCTTC. The J gene is TRBJ2-1, the V gene TRBV12-3 or TRBV12-4; 11 positions agree with TRBD2. This CDR3 comprises 19 residues. Trimming removed 8 bases from V and 0 bases from J; junction bases left unmatched: 15.

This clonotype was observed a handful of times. CDR3: CASSLARSSTDTQYF. The CDR3 DNA is TGTGCCAGCAGCTTAGCTCGATCTAGCACAGATACGCAGTATTTT. The V and J genes are TRBV7-6 and TRBJ2-3; the D is unclear. The V end was cut by 0 bases, the J end by 0 bases, with 7 bases between. This CDR3 spans 15 amino acids. Germline V gene sequence: CDR1 SGHVS, CDR2 FNYEAQ. Full variable domain (remainder filled in from reference TRBV7-6 and TRBJ2-3): GAGVSQSPRYKVTKRGQDVALRCDPISGHVSLYWYRQALGQGPEFLTYFNYEAQQDKSGLPNDRFSAERPEGSISTLTIQRTEQRDSAMYRCASSLARSSTDTQYFGPGTRLTVL.

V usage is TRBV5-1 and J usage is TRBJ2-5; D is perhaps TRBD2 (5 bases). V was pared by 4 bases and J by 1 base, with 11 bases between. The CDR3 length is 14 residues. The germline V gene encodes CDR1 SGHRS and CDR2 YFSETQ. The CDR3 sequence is CASSVEAAQETQYF. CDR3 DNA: TGCGCCAGCAGCGTGGAGGCCGCCCAAGAGACCCAGTACTTC.

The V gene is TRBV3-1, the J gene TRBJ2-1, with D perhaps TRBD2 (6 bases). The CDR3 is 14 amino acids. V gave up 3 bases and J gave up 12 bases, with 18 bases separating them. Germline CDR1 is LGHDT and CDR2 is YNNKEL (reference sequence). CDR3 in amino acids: CASSHRDSLLGQFF. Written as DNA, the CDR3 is TGTGCCAGCAGCCATAGGGACTCCCTACTAGGGCAGTTCTTC.

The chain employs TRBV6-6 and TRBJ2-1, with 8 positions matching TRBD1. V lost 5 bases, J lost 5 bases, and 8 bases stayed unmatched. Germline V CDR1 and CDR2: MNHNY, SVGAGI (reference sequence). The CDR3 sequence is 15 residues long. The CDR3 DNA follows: TGTGCCAGCAGTCACCGGGACAGGAACAACAATGAGCAGTTCTTC. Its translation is CASSHRDRNNNEQFF.

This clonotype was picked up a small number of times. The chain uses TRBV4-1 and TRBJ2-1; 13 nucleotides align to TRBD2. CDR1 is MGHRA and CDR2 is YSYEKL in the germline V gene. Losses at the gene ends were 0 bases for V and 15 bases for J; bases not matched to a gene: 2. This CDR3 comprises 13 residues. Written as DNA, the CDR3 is TGCGCCAGCAGCCAAGAACTAGCGGGAGGGGTGTTCTTC. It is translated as CASSQELAGGVFF.

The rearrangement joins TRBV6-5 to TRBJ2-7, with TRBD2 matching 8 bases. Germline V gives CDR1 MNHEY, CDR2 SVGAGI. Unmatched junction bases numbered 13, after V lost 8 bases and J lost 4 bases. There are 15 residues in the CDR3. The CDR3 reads CASCPLPSGSYEQYF. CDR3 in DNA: TGTGCCAGCTGCCCCCTCCCGAGCGGGAGTTACGAGCAGTACTTC.

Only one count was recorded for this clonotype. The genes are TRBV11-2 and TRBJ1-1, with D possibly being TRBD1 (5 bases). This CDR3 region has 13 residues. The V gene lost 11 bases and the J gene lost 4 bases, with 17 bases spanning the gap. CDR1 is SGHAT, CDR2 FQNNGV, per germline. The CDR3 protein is CASGTSATTEAFF. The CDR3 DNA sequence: TGTGCCTCTGGGACCTCAGCTACCACTGAAGCTTTCTTT.

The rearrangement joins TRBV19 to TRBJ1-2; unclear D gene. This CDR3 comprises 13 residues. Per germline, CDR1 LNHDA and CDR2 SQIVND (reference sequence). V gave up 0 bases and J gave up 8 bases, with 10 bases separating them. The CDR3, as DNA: TGTGCCAGTAGTATAGATCCCGGAGGAGGCTACACCTTC. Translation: CASSIDPGGGYTF.

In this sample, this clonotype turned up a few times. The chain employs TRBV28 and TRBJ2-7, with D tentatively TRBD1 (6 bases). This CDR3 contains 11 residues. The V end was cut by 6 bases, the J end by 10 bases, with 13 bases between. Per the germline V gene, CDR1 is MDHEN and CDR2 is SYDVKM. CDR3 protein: CASRQNRAQYF. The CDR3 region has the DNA TGTGCCAGCAGGCAGAACAGGGCCCAGTACTTC.